The present entry profiles one TCR beta chain with its context. CDR1 is SGHKS and CDR2 is YYEKEE in the germline V gene (reference sequence). Trimming shortened V by 1 base and J by 7 bases, and 11 bases separated the two germline ends. The CDR3 is 13 amino acids. This entry comes from a study of CD8 T cells in Susac syndrome. With random hexamers, reverse transcription was performed on roughly 0.45 to 1 ug of RNA. The amplification used immunoSEQ multiplex PCR on TCR beta CDR3; it spanned 54 Vbeta and 13 Jbeta. TCRdb processed the immunoSEQ multiplex PCR reads anew with MiXCR; each CDR3 protein has one entry. Of hundreds of thousands of distinct CDR3 sequences listed, around 95% were seen once; the top ten hold 0.055% to 0.075%.

This TCR was sampled from a human donor with multiple sclerosis. The sequencing sample was made of CD4+ T cells from PBMCs. The V and J genes are TRBV5-5 and TRBJ1-1, with D unclear. The CDR3 DNA follows: TGTGCCAGCAGCTTGTCAGCAGACCATGAAGCTTTCTTT. Its translation is CASSLSADHEAFF. The full variable domain, rest sourced from reference TRBV5-5 and TRBJ1-1, is DAGVTQSPTHLIKTRGQQVTLRCSPISGHKSVSWYQQVLGQGPQFIFQYYEKEERGRGNFPDRFSARQFPNYSSELNVNALLLGDSALYLCASSLSADHEAFFGQGTRLTVV.